This TCR beta chain was identified in a study of OX40 agonist ivuxolimab in advanced cancers. Study-wide context: The patients received agonistic anti-OX40 (CD134) antibody ivuxolimab.

TCRdb's copy holds only in-frame clones and misses some; the assay was immunoSEQ multiplex PCR. The sample contains about 69,000 clones, about three quarters of which appear only once. The sample holds one count of this clone. The receptor was isolated from an adult with an advanced solid tumor such as melanoma, head and neck, liver or kidney cancer. This specimen consisted of CD4+ or CD8+ T cells sorted from blood, obtained in a trial of the OX40 agonist ivuxolimab.

This CDR3 reads CASTQGAHNQPQHF. The CDR3 DNA follows: TGTGCCAGCACCCAGGGGGCCCACAATCAGCCCCAGCATTTT. This chain links TRBV6-6 with TRBJ1-5; 8 nucleotides line up with TRBD1. Germline V gene lookup returns CDR1 MNHNY and CDR2 SVGAGI (reference sequence). The CDR3 runs 14 residues. V trimming: 7 bases; J trimming: 3 bases; junction bases outside the gene matches: 5.